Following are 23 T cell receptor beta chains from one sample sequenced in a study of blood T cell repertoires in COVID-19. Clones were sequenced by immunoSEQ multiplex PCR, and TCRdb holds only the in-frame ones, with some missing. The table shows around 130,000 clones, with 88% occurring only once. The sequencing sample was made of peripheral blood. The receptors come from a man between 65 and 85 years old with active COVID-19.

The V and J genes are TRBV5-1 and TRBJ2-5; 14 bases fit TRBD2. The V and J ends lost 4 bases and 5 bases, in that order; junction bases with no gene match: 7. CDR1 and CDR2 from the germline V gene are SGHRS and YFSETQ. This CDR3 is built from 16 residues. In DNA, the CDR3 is TGCGCCAGCAGCCTGGGACTAGCGGGAGTTGGGGAGACCCAGTACTTC. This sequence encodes CASSLGLAGVGETQYF.

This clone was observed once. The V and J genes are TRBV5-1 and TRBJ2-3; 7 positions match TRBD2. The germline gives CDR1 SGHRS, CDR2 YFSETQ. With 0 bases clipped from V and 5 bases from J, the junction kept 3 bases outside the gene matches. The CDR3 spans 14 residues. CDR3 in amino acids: CASSLDSGGDTQYF. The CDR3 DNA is TGCGCCAGCAGCTTGGATTCGGGGGGAGATACGCAGTATTTT.

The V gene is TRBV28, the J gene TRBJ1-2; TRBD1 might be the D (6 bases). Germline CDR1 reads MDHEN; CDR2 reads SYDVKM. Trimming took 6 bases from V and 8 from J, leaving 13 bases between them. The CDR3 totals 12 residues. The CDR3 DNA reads TGTGCCAGCAGGCCACAGGGTATGGGCTACACCTTC. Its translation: CASRPQGMGYTF.

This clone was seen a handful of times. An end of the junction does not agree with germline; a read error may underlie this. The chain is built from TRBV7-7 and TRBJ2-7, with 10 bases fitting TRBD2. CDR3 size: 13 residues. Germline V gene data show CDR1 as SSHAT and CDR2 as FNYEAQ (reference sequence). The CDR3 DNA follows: TGTGCTAGCACTAGCGGGATTGGGGACGAGCAGTACTTC. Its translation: CASTSGIGDEQYF.

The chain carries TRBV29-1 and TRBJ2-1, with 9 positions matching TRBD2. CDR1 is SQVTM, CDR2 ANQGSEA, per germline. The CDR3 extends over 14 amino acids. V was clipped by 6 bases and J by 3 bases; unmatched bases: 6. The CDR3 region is CSVGASGDYNEQFF. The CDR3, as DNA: TGCAGCGTGGGGGCTAGCGGGGACTACAATGAGCAGTTCTTC.

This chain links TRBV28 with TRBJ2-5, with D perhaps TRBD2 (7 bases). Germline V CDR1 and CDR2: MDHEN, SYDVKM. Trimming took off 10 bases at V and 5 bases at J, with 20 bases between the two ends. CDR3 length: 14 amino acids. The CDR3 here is CATREGGAGETQYF. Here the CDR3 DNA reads TGTGCCACGCGAGAAGGGGGGGCTGGGGAGACCCAGTACTTC.

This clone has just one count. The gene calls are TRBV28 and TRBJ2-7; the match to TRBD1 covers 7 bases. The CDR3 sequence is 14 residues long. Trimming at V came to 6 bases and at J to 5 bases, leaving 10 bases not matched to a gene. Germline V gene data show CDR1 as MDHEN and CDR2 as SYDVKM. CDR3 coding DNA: TGTGCCAGCAGCGGGACAGTGGGTAGCGACGAGCAGTACTTC. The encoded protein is CASSGTVGSDEQYF.

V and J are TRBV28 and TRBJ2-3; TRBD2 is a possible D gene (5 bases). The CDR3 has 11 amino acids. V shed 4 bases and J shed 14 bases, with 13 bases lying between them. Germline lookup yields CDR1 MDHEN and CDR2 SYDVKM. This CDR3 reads CASSSDSKGYF. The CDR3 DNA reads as TGTGCCAGCAGTTCGGACTCGAAAGGGTATTTT.

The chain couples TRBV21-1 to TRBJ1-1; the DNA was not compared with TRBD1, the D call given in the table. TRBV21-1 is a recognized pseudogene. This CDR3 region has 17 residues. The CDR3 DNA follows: TGTGCCAGCAGCAACGCCCAGGGGGAATTCTTGAACACTGAAGCTTTCTTT. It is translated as CASSNAQGEFLNTEAFF.

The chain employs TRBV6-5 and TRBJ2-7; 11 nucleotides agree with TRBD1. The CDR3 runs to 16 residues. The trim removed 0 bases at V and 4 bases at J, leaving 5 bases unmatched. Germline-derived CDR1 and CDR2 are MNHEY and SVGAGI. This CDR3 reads CASSYSGTGGRYEQYF. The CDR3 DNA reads TGTGCCAGCAGTTACTCAGGGACAGGGGGAAGATACGAGCAGTACTTC.

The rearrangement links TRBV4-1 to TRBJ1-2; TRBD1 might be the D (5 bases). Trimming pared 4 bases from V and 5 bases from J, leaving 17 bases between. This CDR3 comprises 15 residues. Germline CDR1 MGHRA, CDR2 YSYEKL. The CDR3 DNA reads TGCGCCAGCAGCCCCCTTGGGGGGGAGAGGTATGGCTACACCTTC. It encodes CASSPLGGERYGYTF.

CDR3 sequence: CASSLGQGRNIQYF. Written as DNA, the CDR3 is TGTGCCAGCAGCTTGGGACAGGGTCGGAACATTCAGTACTTC. This chain links TRBV5-6 with TRBJ2-4; TRBD1 matches at 7 bases. The V segment lost 0 bases and the J segment 7 bases; nucleotides outside the gene matches: 4. This CDR3 region has 14 residues. The germline V gene encodes CDR1 SGHDT and CDR2 YYEEEE.

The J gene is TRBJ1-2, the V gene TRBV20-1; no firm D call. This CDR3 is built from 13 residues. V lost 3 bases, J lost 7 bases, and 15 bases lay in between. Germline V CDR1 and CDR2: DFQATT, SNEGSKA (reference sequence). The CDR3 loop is CSASERGMGGYTF. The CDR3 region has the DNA TGCAGTGCTAGTGAGCGGGGAATGGGTGGCTACACCTTC.

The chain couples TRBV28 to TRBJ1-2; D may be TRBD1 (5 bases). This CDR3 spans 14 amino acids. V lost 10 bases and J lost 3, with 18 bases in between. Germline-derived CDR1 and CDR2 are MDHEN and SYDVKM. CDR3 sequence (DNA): TGTGCCACCCTACGGGGGGGAAAAGACTATGGCTACACCTTC. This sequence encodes CATLRGGKDYGYTF.

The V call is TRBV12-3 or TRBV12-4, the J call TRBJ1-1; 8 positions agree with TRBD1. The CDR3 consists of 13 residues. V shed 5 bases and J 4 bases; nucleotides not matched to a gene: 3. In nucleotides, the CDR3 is TGTGCCAGCAGTGGACAGGGTTCCACTGAAGCTTTCTTT. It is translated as CASSGQGSTEAFF.

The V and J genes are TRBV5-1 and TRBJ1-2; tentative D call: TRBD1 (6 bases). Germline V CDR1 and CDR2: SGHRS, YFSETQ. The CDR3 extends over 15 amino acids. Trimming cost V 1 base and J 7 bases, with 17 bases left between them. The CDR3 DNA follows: TGCGCCAGCAGCTTGACAGGGCCCACCGTTGGTGGCTACACCTTC. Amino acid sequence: CASSLTGPTVGGYTF.

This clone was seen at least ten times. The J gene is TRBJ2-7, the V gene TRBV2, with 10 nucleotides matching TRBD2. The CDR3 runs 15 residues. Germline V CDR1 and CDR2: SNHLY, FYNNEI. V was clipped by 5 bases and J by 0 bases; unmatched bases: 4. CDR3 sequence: CASSPGLALSYEQYF. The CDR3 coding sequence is TGTGCCAGCAGTCCGGGACTAGCGCTCTCCTACGAGCAGTACTTC.

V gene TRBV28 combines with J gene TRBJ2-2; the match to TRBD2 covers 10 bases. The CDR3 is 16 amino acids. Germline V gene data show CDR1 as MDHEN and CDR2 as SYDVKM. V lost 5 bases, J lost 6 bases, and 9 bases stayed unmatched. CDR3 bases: TGTGCCAGCAGTCCCCTGGGGACTAGCGTAGCCGGGGAGCTGTTTTTT. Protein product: CASSPLGTSVAGELFF.

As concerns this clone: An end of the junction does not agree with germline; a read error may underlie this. The CDR3 DNA is TGTGCCAGCAGCCGGGGTCCTAGCGGGGGAACCTACGAGCGGTACTTC. Amino acid sequence: CASSRGPSGGTYERYF. This chain joins TRBV3-1 (or the pseudogene TRBV3-2) and TRBJ2-7; 10 nucleotides agree with TRBD2. The CDR3 has 16 residues. CDR1 and CDR2 from the germline V gene are LGHDT and YNNKEL (reference sequence).

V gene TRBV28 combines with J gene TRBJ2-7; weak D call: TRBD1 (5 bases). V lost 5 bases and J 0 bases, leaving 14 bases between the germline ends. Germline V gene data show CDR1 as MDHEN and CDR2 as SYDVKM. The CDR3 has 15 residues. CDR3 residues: CASSPQGTLSYEQYF. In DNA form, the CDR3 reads TGTGCCAGCAGTCCTCAGGGAACCCTCTCCTACGAGCAGTACTTC.

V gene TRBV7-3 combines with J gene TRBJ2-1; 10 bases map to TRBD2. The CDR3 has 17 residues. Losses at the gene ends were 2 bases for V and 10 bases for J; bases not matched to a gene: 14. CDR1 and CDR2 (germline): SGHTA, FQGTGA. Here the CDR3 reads CASSLLGGLAGVEEQFF. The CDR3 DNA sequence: TGTGCCAGCAGCTTACTGGGCGGGCTAGCGGGAGTGGAGGAGCAGTTCTTC. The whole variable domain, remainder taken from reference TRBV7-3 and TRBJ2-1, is GAGVSQTPSNKVTEKGKYVELRCDPISGHTALYWYRQSLGQGPEFLIYFQGTGAADDSGLPNDRFFAVRPEGSVSTLKIQRTERGDSAVYLCASSLLGGLAGVEEQFFGPGTRLTVL.

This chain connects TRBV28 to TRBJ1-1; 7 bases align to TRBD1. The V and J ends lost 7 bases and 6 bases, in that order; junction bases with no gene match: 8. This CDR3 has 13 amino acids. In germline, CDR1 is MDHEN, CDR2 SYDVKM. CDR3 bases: TGTGCCAGCACCGGAGGACAGGCTCCTGAAGCTTTCTTT. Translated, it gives CASTGGQAPEAFF.

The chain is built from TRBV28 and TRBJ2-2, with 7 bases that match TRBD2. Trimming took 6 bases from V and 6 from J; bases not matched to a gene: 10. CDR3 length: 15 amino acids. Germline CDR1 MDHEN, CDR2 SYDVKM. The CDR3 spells CASSPGSGTAGELFF. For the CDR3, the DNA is TGTGCCAGCAGCCCGGGAAGCGGGACGGCCGGGGAGCTGTTTTTT.